This T cell receptor beta chain is drawn from a study of OX40 agonist ivuxolimab in advanced cancers. This CDR3 region has 14 residues. Germline V CDR1 and CDR2: MNHNY, SVGAGI (reference sequence). Trimming took 6 bases from V and 4 from J, leaving 12 bases between them. Individuals having autoimmune disease history or systemic immunosuppression were not enrolled. Data came from immunoSEQ multiplex PCR; TCRdb stores just in-frame clones and leaves some out. The repertoire consists of fewer than 45,000 clones, with more than 75% occurring once and the leading ten covering about 15%. The chain uses TRBV6-6 and TRBJ2-2; D remains ambiguous. Sample: CD4+ or CD8+ T cells sorted from blood, taken in a trial of the OX40 agonist ivuxolimab. This clonotype was sampled from an adult with an advanced solid tumor such as melanoma, head and neck, liver or kidney cancer. CDR3 nucleotides: TGTGCCAGCAGCATTCTCAGAGTCACCGGGGAGCTGTTTTTT. It yields the protein CASSILRVTGELFF.